The clone carrying this T cell receptor beta chain has more than one count but fewer than ten. The antigen is unknown. Germline CDR1 is MNHNY and CDR2 is SVGAGI (reference sequence). V was pared by 5 bases and J by 3 bases, with 17 bases between. The CDR3 covers 16 residues. TCRdb re-called the reads through MiXCR, storing one row per CDR3 protein. The sample shows more than 110,000 distinct CDR3 sequences, roughly a third of them seen only once. The data originate from a study of T cell repertoires in cytomegalovirus infection. Study results and caveats: Clonotype analysis showed dominance of the ex vivo response by HLA-C-restricted CMV-specific TCR beta clonotypes.

The receptor's source is a human donor in good health (CMV status not recorded). Some clones in this sample may be carry-over from other donors' samples. The specimen comprised CD8+ T cells from cultured PBMCs, sampled from culture after CMV antigen stimulation. V gene TRBV6-6 combines with J gene TRBJ2-1; perhaps TRBD2 as D (7 bases). The CDR3 region is CASSLVGGGYYNEQFF. In nucleotides, the CDR3 is TGTGCCAGCAGTCTCGTGGGCGGGGGCTACTACAATGAGCAGTTCTTC.